This T cell receptor (beta chain) was retrieved from a study of neurological immune-mediated disorders. Study-wide results and caveats: Neither clinical nor MRI features were associated with the multiple sclerosis repertoire cluster. One related-CDR3 cluster, which may be a signature, held the repertoires of 18 of 34 multiple sclerosis patients after phylogenetic grouping.

As for time point: longitudinal time-point 2. The study built unsorted libraries from 2 million PBMCs kept at -80 C. With 10-nucleotide random UMIs included, cDNA was synthesized by 5'RACE. TCRdb reprocessed the 5' RACE reads with MiXCR, giving one entry per CDR3 protein. The sample holds about 80,000 distinct CDR3 sequences, over 4.5% seen once. This clonotype was recorded at least ten times. Its target is unknown. CDR3 length: 17 amino acids. The germline V gene encodes CDR1 SGHRS and CDR2 YFSETQ. Trimming cost V 0 bases and J 0 bases, with 13 bases left between them. Sequencing used PBMCs. The TCR originated in a woman aged 55-69 years with multiple sclerosis. The V gene is TRBV5-1, the J gene TRBJ2-1; D unresolved. CDR3 loop: CASSLEIPASSYNEQFF. CDR3 coding DNA: TGCGCCAGCAGCTTGGAGATCCCCGCGAGCTCCTACAATGAGCAGTTCTTC.